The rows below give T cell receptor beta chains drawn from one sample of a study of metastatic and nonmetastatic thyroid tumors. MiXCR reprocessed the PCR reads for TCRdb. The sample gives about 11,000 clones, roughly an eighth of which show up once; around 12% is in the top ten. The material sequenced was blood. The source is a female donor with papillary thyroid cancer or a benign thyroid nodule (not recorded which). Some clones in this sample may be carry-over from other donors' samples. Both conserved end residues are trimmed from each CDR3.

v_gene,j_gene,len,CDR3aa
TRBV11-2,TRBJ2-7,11,ASSLAGWYEQY
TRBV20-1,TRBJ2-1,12,SAKMGGPYNEQF
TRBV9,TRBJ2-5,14,ASSGPSGGAGETQY
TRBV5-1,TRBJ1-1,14,ASGSWTGSVNTEAF
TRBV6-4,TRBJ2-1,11,ASSDGGFDEQF
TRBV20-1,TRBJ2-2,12,SAITRGNTGELF
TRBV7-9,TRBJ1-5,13,ASSLEGIGDQPQH
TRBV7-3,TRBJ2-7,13,ASSLLGHVSYEQY
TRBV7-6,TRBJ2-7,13,ASSLGSDSNYEQY
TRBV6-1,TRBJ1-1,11,ASSQGGNTEAF
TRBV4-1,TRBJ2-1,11,ASSLQEVGEQF
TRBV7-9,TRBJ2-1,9,ASSPSDEQF
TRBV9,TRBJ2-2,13,ASSVGQSNTGELF
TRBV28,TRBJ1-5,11,ASSSGHNQPQH
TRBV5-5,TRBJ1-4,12,ASSLIPRGEKLF
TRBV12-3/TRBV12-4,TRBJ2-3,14,ASSLGQGRSTDTQY
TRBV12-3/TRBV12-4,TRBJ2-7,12,ASSYASGSYEQY
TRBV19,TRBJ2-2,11,ASSIGSGRRLF
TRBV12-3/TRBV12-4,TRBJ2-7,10,ASTTKGLAIH
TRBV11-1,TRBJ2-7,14,ASSPAYRERDYEQY
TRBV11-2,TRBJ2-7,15,ASSLSLFGARLYEQY
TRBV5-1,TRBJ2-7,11,ASSFRQGNEQY
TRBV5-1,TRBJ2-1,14,ASSLEATREGNEQF
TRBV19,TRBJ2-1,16,ASSQRQGWGRARMKQF
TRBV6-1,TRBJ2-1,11,ASSDPGGTGQF
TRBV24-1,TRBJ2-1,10,ATGRGYNEQF
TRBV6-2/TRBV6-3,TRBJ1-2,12,ASSKYGGDYGYT
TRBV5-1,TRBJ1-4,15,ASSVVPIGQVRAWQF
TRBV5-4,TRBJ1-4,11,ASSPGTNEKLF
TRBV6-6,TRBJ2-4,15,ASSYSPAGLAKNIQY
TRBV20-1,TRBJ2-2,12,SASYQRAGGYLF
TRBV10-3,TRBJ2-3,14,AISEAGRGATDTQY
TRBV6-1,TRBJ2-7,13,ASRDMRDGSYEQY
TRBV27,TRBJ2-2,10,AVQGNTGELF
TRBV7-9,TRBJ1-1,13,ASSLRSVGDTEAF
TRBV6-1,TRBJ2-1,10,ASSGLNDRQF
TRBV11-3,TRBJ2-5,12,ASSLGNSQETQY
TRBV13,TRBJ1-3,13,ASSLLINSGNTIY